This is a list of T cell receptor beta chains from one sample in a study of blood T cell repertoires in COVID-19. The method was immunoSEQ multiplex PCR; TCRdb's version includes in-frame clones alone and lacks a portion of them. The sample has 290,000 or so clones; approximately 86% are singletons. The material sequenced was peripheral blood. These receptors originate from a man between 65 and 79 years old with acute or convalescent COVID-19. Each CDR3 is given without its conserved first and last residue. The order of the fields is clone size, V gene, CDR3 protein. Expanded clones are given a class, and other clones once, few, many or no size at all.

size: NA
V: TRBV28
CDR3: ASRRPSGGGYT

size: NA
V: TRBV20-1
CDR3: SASLDRNTGELF

size: NA
V: TRBV27
CDR3: ASSLGRGVNEQY

size: NA
V: TRBV2
CDR3: ASSPGQGVSPLH

size: NA
V: TRBV6-5
CDR3: ASSLSQGVNSPLH

size: once
V: TRBV28
CDR3: ASSLLGASNEKLF

size: NA
V: TRBV4-3
CDR3: ASSQELGRRDYEQY

size: NA
V: TRBV7-2
CDR3: ASSLVIIANTGELF

size: NA
V: TRBV5-1
CDR3: ASSLKGQGGGYT

size: NA
V: TRBV27
CDR3: ASSALDRVTGANVLT

size: NA
V: TRBV5-4
CDR3: ASRGQAGSTDTQY

size: NA
V: TRBV5-1
CDR3: ASSQGEVKNIQY

size: NA
V: TRBV18
CDR3: ASSLGAPTYEQY

size: NA
V: TRBV3-1/TRBV3-2
CDR3: ASSHGSGTATRAF

size: NA
V: TRBV28
CDR3: ASTQEGWTGELF

size: NA
V: TRBV5-1
CDR3: ASRSTGEGTDTQY

size: NA
V: TRBV9
CDR3: ASSPSPTENYGYT

size: NA
V: TRBV5-4
CDR3: ASSGQGEGNTIY

size: few
V: TRBV29-1
CDR3: SVEPDTGELF

size: NA
V: TRBV28
CDR3: ASSSPGQGNGYTDTQY